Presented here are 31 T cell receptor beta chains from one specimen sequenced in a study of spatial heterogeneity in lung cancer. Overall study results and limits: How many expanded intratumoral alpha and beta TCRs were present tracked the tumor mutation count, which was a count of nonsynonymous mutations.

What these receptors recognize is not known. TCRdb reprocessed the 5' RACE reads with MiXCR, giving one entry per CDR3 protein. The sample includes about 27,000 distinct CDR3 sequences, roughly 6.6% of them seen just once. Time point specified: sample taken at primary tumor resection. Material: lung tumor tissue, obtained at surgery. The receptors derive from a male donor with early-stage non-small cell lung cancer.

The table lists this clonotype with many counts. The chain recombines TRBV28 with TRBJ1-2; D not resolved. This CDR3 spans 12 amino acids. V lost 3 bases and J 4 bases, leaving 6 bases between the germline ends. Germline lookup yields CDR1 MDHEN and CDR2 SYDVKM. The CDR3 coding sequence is TGTGCCAGCAGTTTCCGGGGCTATGGCTACACCTTC. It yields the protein CASSFRGYGYTF.

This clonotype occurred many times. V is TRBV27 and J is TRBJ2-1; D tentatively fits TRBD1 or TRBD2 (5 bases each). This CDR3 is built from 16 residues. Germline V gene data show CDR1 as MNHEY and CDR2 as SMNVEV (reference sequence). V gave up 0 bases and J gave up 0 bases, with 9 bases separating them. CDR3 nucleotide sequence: TGTGCCAGCAGTTTATCGGGACGCTACTCCTACAATGAGCAGTTCTTC. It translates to CASSLSGRYSYNEQFF.

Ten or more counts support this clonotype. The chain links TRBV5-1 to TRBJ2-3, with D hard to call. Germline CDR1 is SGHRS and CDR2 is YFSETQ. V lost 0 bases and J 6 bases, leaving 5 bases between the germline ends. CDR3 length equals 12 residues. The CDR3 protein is CASSLDEDTQYF. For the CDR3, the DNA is TGCGCCAGCAGCTTGGACGAGGATACGCAGTATTTT. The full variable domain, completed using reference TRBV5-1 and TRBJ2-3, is KAGVTQTPRYLIKTRGQQVTLSCSPISGHRSVSWYQQTPGQGLQFLFEYFSETQRNKGNFPGRFSGRQFSNSRSEMNVSTLELGDSALYLCASSLDEDTQYFGPGTRLTVL.

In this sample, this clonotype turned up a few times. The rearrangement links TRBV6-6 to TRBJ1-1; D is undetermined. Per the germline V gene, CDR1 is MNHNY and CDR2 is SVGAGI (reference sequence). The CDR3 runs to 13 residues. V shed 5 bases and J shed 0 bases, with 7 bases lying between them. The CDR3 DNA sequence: TGTGCCAGCAGTCCGATGGTGAACACTGAAGCTTTCTTT. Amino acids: CASSPMVNTEAFF.

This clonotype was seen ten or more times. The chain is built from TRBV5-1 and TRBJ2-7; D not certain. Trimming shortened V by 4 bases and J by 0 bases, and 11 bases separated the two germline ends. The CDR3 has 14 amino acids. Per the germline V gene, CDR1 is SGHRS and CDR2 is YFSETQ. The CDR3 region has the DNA TGCGCCAGCAGCCGCCCCGAGAGCTCCTACGAGCAGTACTTC. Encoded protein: CASSRPESSYEQYF.

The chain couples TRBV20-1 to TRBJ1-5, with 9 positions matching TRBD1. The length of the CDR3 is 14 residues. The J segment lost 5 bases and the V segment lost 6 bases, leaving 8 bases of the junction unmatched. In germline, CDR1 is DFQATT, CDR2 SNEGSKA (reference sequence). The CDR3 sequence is CSALYTGGDQPQHF. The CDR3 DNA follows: TGCAGTGCCCTATACACAGGGGGCGATCAGCCCCAGCATTTT.

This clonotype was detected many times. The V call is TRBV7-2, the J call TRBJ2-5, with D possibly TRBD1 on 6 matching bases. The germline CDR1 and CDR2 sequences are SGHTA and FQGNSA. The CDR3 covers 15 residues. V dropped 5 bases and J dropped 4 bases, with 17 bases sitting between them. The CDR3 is CASSRAAQGLETQYF. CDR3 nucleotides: TGTGCCAGCAGCCGCGCCGCACAGGGTTTAGAGACCCAGTACTTC.

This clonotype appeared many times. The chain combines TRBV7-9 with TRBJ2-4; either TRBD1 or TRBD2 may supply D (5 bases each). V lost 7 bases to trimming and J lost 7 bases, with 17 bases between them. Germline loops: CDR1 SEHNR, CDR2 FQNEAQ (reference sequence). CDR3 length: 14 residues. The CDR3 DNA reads TGTGCCAGCACCATTGGGGGTGCTCGGAACATTCAGTACTTC. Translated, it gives CASTIGGARNIQYF.

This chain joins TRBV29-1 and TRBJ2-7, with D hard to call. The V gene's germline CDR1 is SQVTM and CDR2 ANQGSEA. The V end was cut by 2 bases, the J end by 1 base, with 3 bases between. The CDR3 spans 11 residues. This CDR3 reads CSVELSYEQYF. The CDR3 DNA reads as TGCAGCGTTGAACTATCCTACGAGCAGTACTTC.

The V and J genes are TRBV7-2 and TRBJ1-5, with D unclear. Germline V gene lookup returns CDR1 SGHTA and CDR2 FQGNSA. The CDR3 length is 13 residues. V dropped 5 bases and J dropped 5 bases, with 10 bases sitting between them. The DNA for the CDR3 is TGTGCCAGCAGCCGGGAGGCAGATCAGCCCCAGCATTTT. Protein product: CASSREADQPQHF.

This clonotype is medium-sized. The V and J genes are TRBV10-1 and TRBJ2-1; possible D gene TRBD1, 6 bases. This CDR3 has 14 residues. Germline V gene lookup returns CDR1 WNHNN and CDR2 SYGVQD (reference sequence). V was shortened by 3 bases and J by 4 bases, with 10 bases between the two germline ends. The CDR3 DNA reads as TGCGCCAGCAGTGAATCCGGACAGTACAATGAGCAGTTCTTC. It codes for CASSESGQYNEQFF.

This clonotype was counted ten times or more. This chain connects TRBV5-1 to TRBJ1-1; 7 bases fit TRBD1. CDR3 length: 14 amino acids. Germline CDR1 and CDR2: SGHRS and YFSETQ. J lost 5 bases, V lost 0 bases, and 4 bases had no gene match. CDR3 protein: CASSLDRGGTEAFF. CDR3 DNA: TGCGCCAGCAGCTTGGACAGGGGAGGTACTGAAGCTTTCTTT.

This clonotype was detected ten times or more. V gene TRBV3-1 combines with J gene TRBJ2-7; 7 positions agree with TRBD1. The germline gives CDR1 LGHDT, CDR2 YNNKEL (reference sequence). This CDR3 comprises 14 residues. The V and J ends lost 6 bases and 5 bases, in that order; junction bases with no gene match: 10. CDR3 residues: CASSPWTGLNEQYF. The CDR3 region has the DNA TGTGCCAGCAGTCCTTGGACAGGTTTAAACGAGCAGTACTTC.

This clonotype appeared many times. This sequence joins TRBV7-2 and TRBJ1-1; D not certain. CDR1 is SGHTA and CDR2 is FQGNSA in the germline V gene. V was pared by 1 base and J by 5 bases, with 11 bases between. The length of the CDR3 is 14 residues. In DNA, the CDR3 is TGTGCCAGCAGCTTAGTAGGCACTGCTACTGAAGCTTTCTTT. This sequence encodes CASSLVGTATEAFF.

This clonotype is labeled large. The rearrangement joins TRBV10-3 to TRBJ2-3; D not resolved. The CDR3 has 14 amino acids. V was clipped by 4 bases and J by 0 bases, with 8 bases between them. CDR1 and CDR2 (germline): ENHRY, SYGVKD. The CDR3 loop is CAISGVGSTDTQYF. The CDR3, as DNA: TGTGCCATCAGTGGCGTGGGGAGCACAGATACGCAGTATTTT.

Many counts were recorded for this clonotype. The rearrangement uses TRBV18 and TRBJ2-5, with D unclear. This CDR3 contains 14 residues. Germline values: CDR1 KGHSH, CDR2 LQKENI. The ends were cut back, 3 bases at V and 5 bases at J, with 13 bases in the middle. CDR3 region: CASSPGVAGETQYF. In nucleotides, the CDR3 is TGTGCCAGCTCACCTGGAGTAGCTGGCGAGACCCAGTACTTC.

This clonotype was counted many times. CDR3 region: CASSLNPAGMNTEAFF. The DNA for the CDR3 is TGCGCCAGCAGCTTGAACCCAGCCGGTATGAACACTGAAGCTTTCTTT. J is TRBJ1-1 and V is TRBV5-1; no clear D gene. The germline V gene encodes CDR1 SGHRS and CDR2 YFSETQ. V dropped 1 base and J dropped 0 bases, with 13 bases sitting between them. The CDR3 length is 16 residues.

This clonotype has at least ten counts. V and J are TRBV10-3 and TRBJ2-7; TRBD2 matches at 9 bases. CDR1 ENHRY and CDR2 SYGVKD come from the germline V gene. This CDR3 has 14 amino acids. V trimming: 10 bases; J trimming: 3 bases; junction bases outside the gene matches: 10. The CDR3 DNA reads TGTGCCACCGGGGGAGCGGGGGGACTCTACGAGCAGTACTTC. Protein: CATGGAGGLYEQYF.

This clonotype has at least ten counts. The CDR3 reads CSARDRTEYEQYF. As DNA, the CDR3 is TGCAGTGCTAGAGATCGGACAGAGTACGAGCAGTACTTC. V is TRBV20-1 and J is TRBJ2-7, with D maybe TRBD1 (6 bases). Germline V gives CDR1 DFQATT, CDR2 SNEGSKA (reference sequence). V was cut by 0 bases and J by 4 bases, with 10 bases left in between. This CDR3 region has 13 residues.

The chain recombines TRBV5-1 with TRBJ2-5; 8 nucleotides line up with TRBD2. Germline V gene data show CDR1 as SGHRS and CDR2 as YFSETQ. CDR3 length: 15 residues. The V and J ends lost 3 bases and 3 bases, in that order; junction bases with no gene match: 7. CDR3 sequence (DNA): TGCGCCAGCAGCTCATCCGGGACTAGAGAAGAGACCCAGTACTTC. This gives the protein CASSSSGTREETQYF.

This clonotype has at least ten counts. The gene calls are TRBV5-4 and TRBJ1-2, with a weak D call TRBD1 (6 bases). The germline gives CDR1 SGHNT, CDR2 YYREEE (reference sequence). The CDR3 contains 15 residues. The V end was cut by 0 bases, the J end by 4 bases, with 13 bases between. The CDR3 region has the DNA TGTGCCAGCAGCTTGGATTTAGGGGGAGGCTATGGCTACACCTTC. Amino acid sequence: CASSLDLGGGYGYTF.

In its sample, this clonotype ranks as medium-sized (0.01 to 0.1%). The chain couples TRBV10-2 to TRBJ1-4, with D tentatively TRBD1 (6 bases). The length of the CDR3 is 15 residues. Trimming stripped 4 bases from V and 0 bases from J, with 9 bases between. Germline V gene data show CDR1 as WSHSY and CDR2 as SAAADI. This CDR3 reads CASSGDTATNEKLFF. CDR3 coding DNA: TGCGCCAGCAGTGGGGACACGGCAACTAATGAAAAACTGTTTTTT.

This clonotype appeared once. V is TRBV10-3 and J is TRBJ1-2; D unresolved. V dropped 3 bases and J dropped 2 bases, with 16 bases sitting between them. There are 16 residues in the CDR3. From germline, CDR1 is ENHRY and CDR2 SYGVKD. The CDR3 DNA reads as TGTGCCATCAGTGATAGATGGGAACCTACAAACTATGGCTACACCTTC. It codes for CAISDRWEPTNYGYTF.

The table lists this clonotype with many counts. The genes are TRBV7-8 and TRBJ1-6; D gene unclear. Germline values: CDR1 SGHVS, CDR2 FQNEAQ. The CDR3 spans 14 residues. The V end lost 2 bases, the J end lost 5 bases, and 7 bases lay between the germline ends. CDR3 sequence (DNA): TGTGCCAGCAGCTTAAGTAGCGATAATTCACCCCTCCACTTT. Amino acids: CASSLSSDNSPLHF. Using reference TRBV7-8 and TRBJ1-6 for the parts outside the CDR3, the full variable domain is GAGVSQSPRYKVAKRGQDVALRCDPISGHVSLFWYQQALGQGPEFLTYFQNEAQLDKSGLPSDRFFAERPEGSVSTLKIQRTQQEDSAVYLCASSLSSDNSPLHFGNGTRLTVT.

Written as DNA, the CDR3 is TGTGCCAGCAGCCCGGCTCCTGAGAGGACTAGGCAGTTCTTC. Protein product: CASSPAPERTRQFF. The chain links TRBV6-2 or TRBV6-3 to TRBJ2-1, with 7 bases that match TRBD2. Germline trimming cut 6 bases from V and 12 bases from J; bases unmatched to any gene: 14. There are 14 residues in the CDR3. In germline, CDR1 is MNHEY, CDR2 SVGEGT.

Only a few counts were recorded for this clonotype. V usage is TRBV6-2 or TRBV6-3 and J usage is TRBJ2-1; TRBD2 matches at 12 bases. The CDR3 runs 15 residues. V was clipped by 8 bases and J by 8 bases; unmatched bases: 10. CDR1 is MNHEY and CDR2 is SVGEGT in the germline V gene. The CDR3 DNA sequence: TGTGCCAGCGGCTCTAGCGGGGGGGCCGTTGATGAGCAGTTCTTC. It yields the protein CASGSSGGAVDEQFF.

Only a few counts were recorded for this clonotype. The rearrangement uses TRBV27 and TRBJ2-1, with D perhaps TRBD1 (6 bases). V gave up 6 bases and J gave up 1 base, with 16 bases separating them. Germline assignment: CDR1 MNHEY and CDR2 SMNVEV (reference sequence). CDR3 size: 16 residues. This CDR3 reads CASSSLVGGSYNEQFF. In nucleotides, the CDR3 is TGTGCCAGCAGCTCCCTTGTAGGGGGTTCCTACAATGAGCAGTTCTTC.

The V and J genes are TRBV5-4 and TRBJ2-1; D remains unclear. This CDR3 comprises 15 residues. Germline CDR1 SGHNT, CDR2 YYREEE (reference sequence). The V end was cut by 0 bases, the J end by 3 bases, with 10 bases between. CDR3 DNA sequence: TGTGCCAGCAGCTTGGACGGCGGAGACTACAATGAGCAGTTCTTC. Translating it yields CASSLDGGDYNEQFF.

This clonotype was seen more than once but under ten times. The CDR3 loop is CASSLGMNTEAFF. The CDR3 DNA reads TGCGCCAGCAGCTTGGGGATGAACACTGAAGCTTTCTTT. The V call is TRBV5-1, the J call TRBJ1-1; D gene ambiguous. This CDR3 has 13 residues. Germline V lookup: CDR1 SGHRS, CDR2 YFSETQ. V lost 0 bases and J lost 0, with 3 bases in between.

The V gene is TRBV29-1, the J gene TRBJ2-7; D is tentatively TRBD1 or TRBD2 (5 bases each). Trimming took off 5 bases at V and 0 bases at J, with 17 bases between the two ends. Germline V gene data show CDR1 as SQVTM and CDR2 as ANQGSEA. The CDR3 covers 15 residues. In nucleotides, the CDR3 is TGCAGCGTTTCTCCTCTCCGGGACGGCTCCTACGAGCAGTACTTC. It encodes CSVSPLRDGSYEQYF.

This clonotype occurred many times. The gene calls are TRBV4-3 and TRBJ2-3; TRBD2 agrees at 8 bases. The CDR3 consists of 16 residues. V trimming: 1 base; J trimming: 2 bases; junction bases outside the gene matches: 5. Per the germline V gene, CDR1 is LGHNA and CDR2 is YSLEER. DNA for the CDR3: TGCGCCAGCAGCCAAGGGGGTAGCGGGGCCACAGATACGCAGTATTTT. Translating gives CASSQGGSGATDTQYF.